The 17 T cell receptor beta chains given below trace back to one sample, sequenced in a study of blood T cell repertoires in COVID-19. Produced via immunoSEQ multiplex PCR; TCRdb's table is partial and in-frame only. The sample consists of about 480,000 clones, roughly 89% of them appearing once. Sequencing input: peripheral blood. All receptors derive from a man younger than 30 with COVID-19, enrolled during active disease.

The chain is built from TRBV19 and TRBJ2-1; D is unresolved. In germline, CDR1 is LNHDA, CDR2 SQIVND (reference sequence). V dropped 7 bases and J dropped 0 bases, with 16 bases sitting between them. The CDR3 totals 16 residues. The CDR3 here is CASTGASLGSYNEQFF. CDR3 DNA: TGTGCCAGTACAGGCGCAAGCCTCGGCTCCTACAATGAGCAGTTCTTC.

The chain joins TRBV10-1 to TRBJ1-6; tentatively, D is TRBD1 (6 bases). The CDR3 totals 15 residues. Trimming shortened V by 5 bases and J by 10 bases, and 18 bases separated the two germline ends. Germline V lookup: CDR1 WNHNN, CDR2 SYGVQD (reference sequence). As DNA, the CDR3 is TGCGCCAGCAGTTCCTCCGACACAGGGAAATCACCCCTCCACTTT. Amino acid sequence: CASSSSDTGKSPLHF.

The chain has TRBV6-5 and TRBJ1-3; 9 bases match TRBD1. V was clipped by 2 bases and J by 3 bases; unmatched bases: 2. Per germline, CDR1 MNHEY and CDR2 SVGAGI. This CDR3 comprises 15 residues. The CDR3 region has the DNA TGTGCCAGCAGTTACGGGGGACAGGGTGGAAACACCATATATTTT. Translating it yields CASSYGGQGGNTIYF.

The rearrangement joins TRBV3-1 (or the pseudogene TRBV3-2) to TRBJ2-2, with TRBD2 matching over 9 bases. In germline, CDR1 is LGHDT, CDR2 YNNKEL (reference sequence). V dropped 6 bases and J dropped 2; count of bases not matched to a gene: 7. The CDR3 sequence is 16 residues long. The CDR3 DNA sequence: TGTGCCAGCAGAGGCCCAGCGGGAGGAAACACCGGGGAGCTGTTTTTT. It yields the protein CASRGPAGGNTGELFF.

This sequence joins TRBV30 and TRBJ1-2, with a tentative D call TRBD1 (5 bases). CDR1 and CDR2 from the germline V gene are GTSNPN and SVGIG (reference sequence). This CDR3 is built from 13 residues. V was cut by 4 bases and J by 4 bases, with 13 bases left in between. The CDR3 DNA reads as TGTGCCTGGATAAGGGGAGGGATCTATGGCTACACCTTC. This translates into CAWIRGGIYGYTF.

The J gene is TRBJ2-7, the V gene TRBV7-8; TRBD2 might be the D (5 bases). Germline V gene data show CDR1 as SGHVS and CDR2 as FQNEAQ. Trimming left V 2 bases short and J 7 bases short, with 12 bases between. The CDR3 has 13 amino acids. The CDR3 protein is CASSLSLAREQYF. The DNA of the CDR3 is TGTGCCAGCAGCTTAAGTCTAGCTCGAGAGCAGTACTTC.

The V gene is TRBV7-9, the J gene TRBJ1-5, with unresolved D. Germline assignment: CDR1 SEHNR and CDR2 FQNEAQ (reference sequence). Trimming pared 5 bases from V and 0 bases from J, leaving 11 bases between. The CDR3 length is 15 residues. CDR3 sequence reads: CASSHDGHSNQPQHF. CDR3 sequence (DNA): TGTGCCAGCAGCCATGATGGGCATAGCAATCAGCCCCAGCATTTT.

The chain's CDR3 is CASSHGKTSGTDNEQFF. In DNA form, the CDR3 reads TGTGCCAGCAGCCACGGAAAGACTAGCGGAACCGACAATGAGCAGTTCTTC. The chain couples TRBV3-1 (or the pseudogene TRBV3-2) to TRBJ2-1; 9 bases are shared with TRBD2. This CDR3 has 17 residues. Trimming removed 3 bases from V and 5 bases from J; junction bases left unmatched: 11. The germline CDR1 and CDR2 sequences are LGHDT and YNNKEL (reference sequence).

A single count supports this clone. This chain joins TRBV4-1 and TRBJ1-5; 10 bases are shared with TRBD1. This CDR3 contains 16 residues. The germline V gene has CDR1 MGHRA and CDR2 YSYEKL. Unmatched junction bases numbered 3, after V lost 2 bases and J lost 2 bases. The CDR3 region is CASSQPGTGGNQPQHF. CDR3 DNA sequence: TGCGCCAGCAGCCAACCCGGGACAGGGGGCAATCAGCCCCAGCATTTT.

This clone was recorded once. The CDR3 loop reads CAWSPLQGTREKLFF. CDR3 in DNA: TGTGCCTGGAGCCCTCTGCAGGGGACAAGGGAAAAACTGTTTTTT. The chain employs TRBV30 and TRBJ1-4, with D perhaps matching TRBD1 (6 bases). Trimming took off 3 bases at V and 8 bases at J, with 19 bases between the two ends. This CDR3 is 15 amino acids long. CDR1 is GTSNPN, CDR2 SVGIG, per germline (reference sequence).

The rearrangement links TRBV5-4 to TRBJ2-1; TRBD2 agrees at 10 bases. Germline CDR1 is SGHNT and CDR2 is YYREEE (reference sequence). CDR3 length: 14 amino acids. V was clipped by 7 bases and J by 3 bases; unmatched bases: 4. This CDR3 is CASGLAGVYNEQFF. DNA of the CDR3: TGTGCCAGCGGGCTAGCGGGAGTCTACAATGAGCAGTTCTTC.

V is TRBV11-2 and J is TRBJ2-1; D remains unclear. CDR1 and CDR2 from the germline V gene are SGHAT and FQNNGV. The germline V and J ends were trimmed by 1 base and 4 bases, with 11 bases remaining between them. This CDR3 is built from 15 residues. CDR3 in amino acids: CASSLAENGYNEQFF. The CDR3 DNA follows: TGTGCCAGCAGCTTAGCGGAGAATGGATACAATGAGCAGTTCTTC.

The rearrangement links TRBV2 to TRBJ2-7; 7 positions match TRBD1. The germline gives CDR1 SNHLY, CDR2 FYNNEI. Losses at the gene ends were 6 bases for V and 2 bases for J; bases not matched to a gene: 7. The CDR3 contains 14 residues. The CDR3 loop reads CASRRGQATYEQYF. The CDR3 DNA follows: TGTGCCAGCAGAAGGGGGCAAGCCACCTACGAGCAGTACTTC.

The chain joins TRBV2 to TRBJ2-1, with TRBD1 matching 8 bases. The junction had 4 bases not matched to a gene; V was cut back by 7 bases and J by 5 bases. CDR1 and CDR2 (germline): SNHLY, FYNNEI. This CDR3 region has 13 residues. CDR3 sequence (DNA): TGTGCCAGCATTAAGGACAGGGACAATGAGCAGTTCTTC. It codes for CASIKDRDNEQFF.

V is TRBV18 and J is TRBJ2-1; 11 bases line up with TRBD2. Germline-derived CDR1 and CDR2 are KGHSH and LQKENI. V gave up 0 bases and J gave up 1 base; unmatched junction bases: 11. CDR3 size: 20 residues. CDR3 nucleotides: TGTGCCAGCTCACCACCGATACTAGCGGGGGTTCTCCTGTCCTACAATGAGCAGTTCTTC. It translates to CASSPPILAGVLLSYNEQFF.

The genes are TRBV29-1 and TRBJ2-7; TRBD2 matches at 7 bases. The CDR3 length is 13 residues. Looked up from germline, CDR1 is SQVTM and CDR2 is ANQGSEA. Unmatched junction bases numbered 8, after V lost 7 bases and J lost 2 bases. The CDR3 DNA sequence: TGCAGCGCACTAGCGTCCCTTACCTACGAGCAGTACTTC. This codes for CSALASLTYEQYF.

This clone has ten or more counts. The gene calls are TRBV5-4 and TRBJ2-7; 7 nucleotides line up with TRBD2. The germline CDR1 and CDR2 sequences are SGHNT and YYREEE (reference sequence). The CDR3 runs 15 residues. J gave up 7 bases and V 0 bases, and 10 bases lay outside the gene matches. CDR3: CASSLELADSGEQYF. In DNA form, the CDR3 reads TGTGCCAGCAGCTTGGAGCTAGCGGATTCGGGGGAGCAGTACTTC. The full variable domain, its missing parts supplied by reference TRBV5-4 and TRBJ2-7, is ETGVTQSPTHLIKTRGQQVTLRCSSQSGHNTVSWYQQALGQGPQFIFQYYREEENGRGNFPPRFSGLQFPNYSSELNVNALELDDSALYLCASSLELADSGEQYFGPGTRLTVT.